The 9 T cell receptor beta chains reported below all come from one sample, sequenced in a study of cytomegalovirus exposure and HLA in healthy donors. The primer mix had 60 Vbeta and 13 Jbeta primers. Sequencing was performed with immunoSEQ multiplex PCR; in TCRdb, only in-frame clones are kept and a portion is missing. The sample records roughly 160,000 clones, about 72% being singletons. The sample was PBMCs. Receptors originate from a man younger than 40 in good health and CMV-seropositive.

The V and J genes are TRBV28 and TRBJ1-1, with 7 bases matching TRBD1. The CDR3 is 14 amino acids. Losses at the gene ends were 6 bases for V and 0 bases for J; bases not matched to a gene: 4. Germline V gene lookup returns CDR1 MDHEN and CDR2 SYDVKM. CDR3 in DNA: TGTGCCAGCAGCGGGGGACAGCTGAACACTGAAGCTTTCTTT. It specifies CASSGGQLNTEAFF.

The CDR3 DNA follows: TGTGCCAGCAGTAAGGACAGCTACGAGCAGTACTTC. It yields the protein CASSKDSYEQYF. The J gene is TRBJ2-7, the V gene TRBV6-5; maybe TRBD1 (6 bases). This CDR3 comprises 12 residues. Germline V gene sequence: CDR1 MNHEY, CDR2 SVGAGI. V was clipped by 5 bases and J by 3 bases, with 8 bases between them.

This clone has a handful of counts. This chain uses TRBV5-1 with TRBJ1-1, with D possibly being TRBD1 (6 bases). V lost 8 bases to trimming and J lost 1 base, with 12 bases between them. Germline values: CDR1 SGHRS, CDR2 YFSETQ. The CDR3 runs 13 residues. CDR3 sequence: CASNRVGNTEAFF. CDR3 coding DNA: TGCGCCAGTAACAGGGTGGGGAACACTGAAGCTTTCTTT.

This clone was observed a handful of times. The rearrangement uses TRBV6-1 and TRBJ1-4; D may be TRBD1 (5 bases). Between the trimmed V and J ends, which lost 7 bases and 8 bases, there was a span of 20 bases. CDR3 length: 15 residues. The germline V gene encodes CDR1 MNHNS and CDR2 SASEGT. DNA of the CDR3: TGTGCCAGCACCGCATCGTGGGGCAGTGCCGAAAAACTGTTTTTT. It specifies CASTASWGSAEKLFF.

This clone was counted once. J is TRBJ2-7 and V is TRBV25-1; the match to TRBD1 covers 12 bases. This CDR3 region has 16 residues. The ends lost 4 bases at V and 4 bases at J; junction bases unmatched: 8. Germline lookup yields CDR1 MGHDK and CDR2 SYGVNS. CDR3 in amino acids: CASSGGGTGGKYEQYF. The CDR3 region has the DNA TGTGCCAGCAGTGGGGGGGGGACAGGGGGCAAGTACGAGCAGTACTTC.

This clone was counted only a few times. The CDR3 region is CASSYTSFSYEQYF. The DNA for the CDR3 is TGTGCCAGCAGTTACACCAGTTTTTCCTACGAGCAGTACTTC. The V and J genes are TRBV6-5 and TRBJ2-7; no clear D. Per germline, CDR1 MNHEY and CDR2 SVGAGI. The V gene lost 2 bases and the J gene lost 1 base, with 9 bases spanning the gap. The CDR3 extends over 14 amino acids.

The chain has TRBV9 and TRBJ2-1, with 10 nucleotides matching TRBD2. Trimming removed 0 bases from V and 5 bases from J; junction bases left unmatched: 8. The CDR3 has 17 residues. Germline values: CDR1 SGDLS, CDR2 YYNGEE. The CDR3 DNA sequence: TGTGCCAGCAGCGTAGACGCCAGCGGGGGGGCCGACAATGAGCAGTTCTTC. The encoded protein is CASSVDASGGADNEQFF. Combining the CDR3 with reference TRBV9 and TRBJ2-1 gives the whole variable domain DSGVTQTPKHLITATGQRVTLRCSPRSGDLSVYWYQQSLDQGLQFLIQYYNGEERAKGNILERFSAQQFPDLHSELNLSSLELGDSALYFCASSVDASGGADNEQFFGPGTRLTVL.

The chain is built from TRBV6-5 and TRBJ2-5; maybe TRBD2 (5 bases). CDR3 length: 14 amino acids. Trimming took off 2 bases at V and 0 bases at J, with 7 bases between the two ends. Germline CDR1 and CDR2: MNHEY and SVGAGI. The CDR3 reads CASSYGGYQETQYF. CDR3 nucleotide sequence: TGTGCCAGCAGTTACGGAGGTTACCAAGAGACCCAGTACTTC.

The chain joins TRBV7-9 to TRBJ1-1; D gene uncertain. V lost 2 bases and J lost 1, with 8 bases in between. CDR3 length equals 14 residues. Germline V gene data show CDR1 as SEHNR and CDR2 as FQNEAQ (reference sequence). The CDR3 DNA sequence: TGTGCCAGCAGCTTAAGGGAGGGGAACACTGAAGCTTTCTTT. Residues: CASSLREGNTEAFF.